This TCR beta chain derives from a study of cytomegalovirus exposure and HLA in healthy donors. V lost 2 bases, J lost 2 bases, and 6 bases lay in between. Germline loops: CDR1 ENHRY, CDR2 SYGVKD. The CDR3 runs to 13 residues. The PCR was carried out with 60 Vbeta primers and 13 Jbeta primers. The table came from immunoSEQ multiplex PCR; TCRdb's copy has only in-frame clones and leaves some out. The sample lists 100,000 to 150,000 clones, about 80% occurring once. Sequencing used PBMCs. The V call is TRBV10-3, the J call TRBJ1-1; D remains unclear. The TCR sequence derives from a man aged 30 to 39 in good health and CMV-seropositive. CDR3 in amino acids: CAISEGRNTEAFF. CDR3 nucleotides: TGTGCCATCAGTGAGGGCAGAAACACTGAAGCTTTCTTT.